The rows below give T cell receptor beta chains drawn from one sample of a study of OX40 agonist ivuxolimab in advanced cancers. Assay: immunoSEQ multiplex PCR; the TCRdb copy retains only in-frame clones and omits some. The table has tens of thousands of clones, roughly 90% seen once. The sample was CD4+ or CD8+ T cells sorted from blood, taken in a trial of the OX40 agonist ivuxolimab. The receptors derive from an adult with an advanced solid tumor such as melanoma, head and neck, liver or kidney cancer. The CDR3 runs from the conserved cysteine through the conserved F or W. The D gene is left open where the match is weak. Clone size is given for some rows only: seen once, a few or many times, or a class if the clone is expanded.

d_call,v_call,cdr3_length,clone_size,j_call,cdr3_nt,cdr3_aa
.,TRBV5-1,12,.,TRBJ1-5,TGCGCCAGCAGCATTATGACTCAGCCCCAGCATTTT,CASSIMTQPQHF
.,TRBV19,13,few,TRBJ1-4,TGTGCCAGTAGAGTCACAGGGAATGAAAAACTGTTTTTT,CASRVTGNEKLFF
TRBD1,TRBV10-3,14,.,TRBJ1-2,TGTGCCATCGAACCGACAGGGTCTAACTATGGCTACACCTTC,CAIEPTGSNYGYTF
.,TRBV5-4,15,.,TRBJ2-2,TGTGCCAGCAGCTTAATCCAGGGTCTCACCGGGGAGCTGTTTTTT,CASSLIQGLTGELFF
.,TRBV7-9,13,.,TRBJ2-7,TGTGCCAGCAGCACACAAGGGGGGTACGAGCAGTACTTC,CASSTQGGYEQYF
.,TRBV28,16,.,TRBJ1-2,TGTGCCAGCAGTACCTCCTTCGACAGGCGTAACTATGGCTACACCTTC,CASSTSFDRRNYGYTF
.,TRBV30,13,.,TRBJ1-5,TGTGCCTGGAGTGTTGCGGGGGGTCAGCCCCAGCATTTT,CAWSVAGGQPQHF
TRBD1,TRBV6-5,16,.,TRBJ1-1,TGTGCCAGCAGTTACTCATTTACAGGGGGCTACACTGAAGCTTTCTTT,CASSYSFTGGYTEAFF
.,TRBV2,12,.,TRBJ2-5,TGTGCCAGCAGTGACAGAGAAGAGACCCAGTACTTC,CASSDREETQYF
TRBD2,TRBV27,16,.,TRBJ2-5,TGTGCCAGCAGCTCTCTTGTTAGCGGGAGTCGGGAGACCCAGTACTTC,CASSSLVSGSRETQYF
.,TRBV5-1,16,.,TRBJ2-1,TGCGCCAGCAGCTTGGACCCTGGGAGGGGGGACAATGAGCAGTTCTTC,CASSLDPGRGDNEQFF
TRBD1,TRBV29-1,13,.,TRBJ2-7,TGCAGCGTTAAGGGACAGGCCTTCTACGAGCAGTACTTC,CSVKGQAFYEQYF
.,TRBV7-9,14,.,TRBJ1-1,TGTGCCAGCAGCCTACAAGGGGGACAAGAAGAAGCTTTCTTT,CASSLQGGQEEAFF
.,TRBV28,13,once,TRBJ1-1,TGTGCCAGCAGCCTCCCTTTGTCGATGGAAGCTTTCTTT,CASSLPLSMEAFF
TRBD2,TRBV5-1,16,.,TRBJ2-1,TGCGCCAGCAGTTTCCAAGCGGGAAACACCTACAATGAGCAGTTCTTC,CASSFQAGNTYNEQFF
.,TRBV28,14,.,TRBJ2-7,TGTGCCAGCAGTTTAGCTGGGGCAGTCTACGAGCAGTACTTC,CASSLAGAVYEQYF
TRBD2,TRBV11-2,16,.,TRBJ2-5,TGTGCCAGCAGCTTAGGGGCTAGCGGGGAACAAGAGACCCAGTACTTC,CASSLGASGEQETQYF